One and the same sample provided the 8 T cell receptor beta chains below, sequenced in a study of technical replicates of blood from a handful of donors. Sequenced by immunoSEQ multiplex PCR; TCRdb stores in-frame clones only, minus some. The sample yields 50,000 or so clones, 92% seen once. The sample was PBMCs. Source of these receptors: a human donor in good health. Some clones in this sample may be carry-over from other donors' samples.

As DNA, the CDR3 is TGTGCCTGGGAACGGGACAGGGTTCGGGGCACTGAAGCTTTCTTT. Translation gives CAWERDRVRGTEAFF. The V call is TRBV30, the J call TRBJ1-1; 9 bases map to TRBD1. CDR3 length equals 15 residues. Germline lookup yields CDR1 GTSNPN and CDR2 SVGIG (reference sequence). J lost 4 bases, V lost 5 bases, and 11 bases had no gene match. Full variable domain (rest looked up from reference TRBV30 and TRBJ1-1): SQTIHQWPATLVQPVGSPLSLECTVEGTSNPNLYWYRQAAGRGLQLLFYSVGIGQISSEVPQNLSASRPQDRQFILSSKKLLLSDSGFYLCAWERDRVRGTEAFFGQGTRLTVV.

V is TRBV6-5 and J is TRBJ1-1, with a weak D call TRBD1 (6 bases). Trimming cost V 7 bases and J 1 base, with 16 bases left between them. Germline values: CDR1 MNHEY, CDR2 SVGAGI. There are 15 residues in the CDR3. The CDR3 spells CASTINRDTNTEAFF. The CDR3 DNA sequence: TGTGCCAGCACCATAAACCGGGACACGAACACTGAAGCTTTCTTT.

The chain combines TRBV7-2 with TRBJ1-2, with unresolved D. Germline CDR1 SGHTA, CDR2 FQGNSA. V was cut by 5 bases and J by 2 bases, with 9 bases left in between. The CDR3 loop spans 13 amino acids. In DNA form, the CDR3 reads TGTGCCAGCAGCAAAGGCGGGAACTATGGCTACACCTTC. It encodes CASSKGGNYGYTF.

Within the sample, this clone is medium-sized. Within the sample, other DNA sequences also encode this same CDR3. The V gene is TRBV5-1, the J gene TRBJ2-1; 8 nucleotides align to TRBD2. This CDR3 is built from 14 residues. The germline V gene has CDR1 SGHRS and CDR2 YFSETQ. The V and J ends lost 2 bases and 4 bases, in that order; junction bases with no gene match: 2. The CDR3 bases are TGCGCCAGCAGCTTTAGCGGGGCATACAATGAGCAGTTCTTC. Amino acids: CASSFSGAYNEQFF. Full variable domain (remainder filled in from reference TRBV5-1 and TRBJ2-1): KAGVTQTPRYLIKTRGQQVTLSCSPISGHRSVSWYQQTPGQGLQFLFEYFSETQRNKGNFPGRFSGRQFSNSRSEMNVSTLELGDSALYLCASSFSGAYNEQFFGPGTRLTVL.

This clone was observed once. The rearrangement links TRBV10-3 to TRBJ2-7; 9 bases map to TRBD1. The CDR3 contains 16 residues. V dropped 3 bases and J dropped 2; count of bases not matched to a gene: 8. Per germline, CDR1 ENHRY and CDR2 SYGVKD. The CDR3 loop reads CAISDKGTGPTYEQYF. The DNA of the CDR3 is TGTGCCATCAGTGACAAGGGGACAGGGCCCACCTACGAGCAGTACTTC.

This sequence joins TRBV30 and TRBJ2-1; TRBD2 might be the D (5 bases). Per the germline V gene, CDR1 is GTSNPN and CDR2 is SVGIG (reference sequence). The length of the CDR3 is 14 residues. The ends were cut back, 0 bases at V and 9 bases at J, with 15 bases in the middle. As DNA, the CDR3 is TGTGCCTGGAGTGTAAGCGGCCAAAGACCTGAGCAGTTCTTC. Its translation: CAWSVSGQRPEQFF.

The chain employs TRBV7-9 and TRBJ2-1; TRBD2 matches 7 bases. Germline CDR1 is SEHNR and CDR2 is FQNEAQ (reference sequence). The CDR3 has 17 residues. V was pared by 5 bases and J by 7 bases, with 17 bases of the junction left unmatched. The CDR3 coding sequence is TGTGCCAGCAGCCATCCCCTTTCGGCGGGGGAGGCAAATGAGCAGTTCTTC. Translating it yields CASSHPLSAGEANEQFF.

The chain couples TRBV5-4 to TRBJ2-7; 7 nucleotides align to TRBD2. Germline-derived CDR1 and CDR2 are SGHNT and YYREEE (reference sequence). Germline trimming cut 1 base from V and 0 bases from J; bases unmatched to any gene: 4. The CDR3 totals 15 residues. The CDR3 loop reads CASSLSGGRSYEQYF. DNA for the CDR3: TGTGCCAGCAGCTTGTCGGGGGGTCGCTCCTACGAGCAGTACTTC.